This TCR beta chain was identified in a study of blood T cells in healthy people across ages. Germline lookup yields CDR1 SNHLY and CDR2 FYNNEI. CDR3 length: 12 amino acids. For the second PCR, which ran for about 7 to 12 cycles, a sample-barcoded 5' primer and a J-beta primer mix were used. TCRdb re-analysed the 5' RACE reads in MiXCR, keeping a single row per CDR3 protein. The profile covers approximately 1,100,000 distinct CDR3 sequences, with roughly 45% appearing a single time and 15% to 20% taken by the ten largest. Caucasian individuals from Russia who were healthy and aged about 6 to 95 acted as donors. Donors each provided around 10 milliliters of peripheral blood.

The material sequenced was blood. The receptor was derived from a woman aged 55-70 years in good health. The chain uses TRBV2 and TRBJ2-4; possible D gene TRBD1, 5 bases. The better agreement between TRBJ2-7 and the DNA end casts doubt on the J call. The DNA of the CDR3 is TGTGCCAGCCTGGGCAGGGTGGGCGAGCAGTACTTC. Translated, it gives CASLGRVGEQYF.